Sequencing of this TCR beta chain was carried out in a study of vaccination and CD4 T cells after COVID-19. For the study at large: The convalescents included six males and four females, and among them two were Hispanic while seven were Caucasian. Samples taken post-COVID came a median roughly 13 weeks after diagnosis, ranging from 35 to 161. Overlapping spike peptides of SARS-CoV-2, HCoV-NL63, HCoV-OC43 and HCoV-229E stimulated the cells.

The CDR3 is made up of 16 amino acids. Trimming removed 2 bases at V and 0 bases at J, with 17 bases between. From germline, CDR1 is DFQATT and CDR2 SNEGSKA (reference sequence). Cultured CD4+ T-cell DNA underwent Oncomine TCR Beta short-read sequencing. Investigators isolated genomic DNA from cultured CD4+ T cells. TCRdb processed the PCR reads anew with MiXCR; each CDR3 protein has one entry. Seen here are some 15,000 distinct CDR3 sequences, about 50% observed once, and the top ten hold about an eighth. Worth noting for this clonotype: The target antigen is unknown.

Treatment specified: approximately nine-day PBMC culture with coronavirus spike peptide pools or control peptides (ViraFEST assay). The specimen sequenced was CD4+ T cells from blood, cultured in vitro. This sequence joins TRBV20-1 and TRBJ2-7; no clear D. This receptor was taken from a human donor who had recovered from COVID-19. CDR3 nucleotide sequence: TGCAGTGCTAGAAGTGTGACGACGGAAATCTCCTACGAGCAGTACTTC. Its protein product is CSARSVTTEISYEQYF.